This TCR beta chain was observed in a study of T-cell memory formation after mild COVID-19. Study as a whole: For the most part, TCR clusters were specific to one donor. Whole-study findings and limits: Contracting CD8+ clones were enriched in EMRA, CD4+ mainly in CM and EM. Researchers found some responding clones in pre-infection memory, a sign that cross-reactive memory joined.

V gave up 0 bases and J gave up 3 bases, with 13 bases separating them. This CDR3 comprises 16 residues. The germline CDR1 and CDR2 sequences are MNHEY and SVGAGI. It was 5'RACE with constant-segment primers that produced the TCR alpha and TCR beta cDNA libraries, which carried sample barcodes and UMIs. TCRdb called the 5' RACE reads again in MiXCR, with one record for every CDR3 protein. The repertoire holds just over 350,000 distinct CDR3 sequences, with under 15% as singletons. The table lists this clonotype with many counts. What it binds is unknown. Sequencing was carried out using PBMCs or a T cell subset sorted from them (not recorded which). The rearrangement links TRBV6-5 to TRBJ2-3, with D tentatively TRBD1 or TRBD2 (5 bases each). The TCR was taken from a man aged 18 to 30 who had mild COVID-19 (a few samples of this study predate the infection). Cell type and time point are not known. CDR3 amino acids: CASSYSPRGSTDTQYF. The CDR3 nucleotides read TGTGCCAGCAGTTACTCCCCTCGGGGCAGTACAGATACGCAGTATTTT.